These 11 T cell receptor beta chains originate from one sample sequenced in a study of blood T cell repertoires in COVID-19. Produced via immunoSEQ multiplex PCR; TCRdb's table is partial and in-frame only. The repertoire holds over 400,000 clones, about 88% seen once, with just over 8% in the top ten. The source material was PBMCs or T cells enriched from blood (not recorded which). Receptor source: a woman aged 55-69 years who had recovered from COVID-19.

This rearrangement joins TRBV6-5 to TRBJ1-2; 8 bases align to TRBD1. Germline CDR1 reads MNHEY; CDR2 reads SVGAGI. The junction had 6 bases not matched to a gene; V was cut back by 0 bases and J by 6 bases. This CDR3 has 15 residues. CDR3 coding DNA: TGTGCCAGCAGTTACTCGGGGCAGGGGGCTAATGGCTACACCTTC. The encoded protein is CASSYSGQGANGYTF.

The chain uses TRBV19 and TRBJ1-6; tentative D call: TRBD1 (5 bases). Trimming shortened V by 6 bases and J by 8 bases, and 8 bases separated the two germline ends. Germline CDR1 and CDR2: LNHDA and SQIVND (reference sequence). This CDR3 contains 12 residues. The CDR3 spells CASSGRDSPLHF. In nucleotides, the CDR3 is TGTGCCAGTAGCGGCAGGGATTCACCCCTCCACTTT.

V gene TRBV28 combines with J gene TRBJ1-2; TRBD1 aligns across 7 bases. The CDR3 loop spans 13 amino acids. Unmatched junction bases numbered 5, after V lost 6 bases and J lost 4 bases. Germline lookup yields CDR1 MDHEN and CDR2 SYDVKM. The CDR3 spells CASSQGGSYGYTF. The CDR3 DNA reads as TGTGCCAGCAGCCAAGGGGGCTCCTATGGCTACACCTTC.

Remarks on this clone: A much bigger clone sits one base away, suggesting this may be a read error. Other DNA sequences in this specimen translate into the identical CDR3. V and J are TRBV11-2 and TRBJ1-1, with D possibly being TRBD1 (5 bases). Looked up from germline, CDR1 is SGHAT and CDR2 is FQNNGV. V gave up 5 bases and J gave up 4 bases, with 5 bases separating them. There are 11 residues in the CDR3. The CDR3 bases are TGTGCCAGCAGCAGGGGCACTGAAGCTTTCTTT. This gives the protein CASSRGTEAFF.

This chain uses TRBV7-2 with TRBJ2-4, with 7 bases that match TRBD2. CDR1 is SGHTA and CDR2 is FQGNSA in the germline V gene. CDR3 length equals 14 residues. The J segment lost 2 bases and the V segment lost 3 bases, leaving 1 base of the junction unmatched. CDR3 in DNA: TGTGCCAGCAGCTTCGGGGGGTCCAAAAACATTCAGTACTTC. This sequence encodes CASSFGGSKNIQYF.

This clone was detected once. The CDR3 DNA reads TGCAGCGTGTCTAGCGGGGGGATCCCCGGCGAGCAGTACTTC. Amino acid sequence: CSVSSGGIPGEQYF. The chain combines TRBV29-1 with TRBJ2-7; 11 bases are a match to TRBD2. V gave up 6 bases and J gave up 6 bases; unmatched junction bases: 10. The CDR3 runs to 14 residues. Looked up from germline, CDR1 is SQVTM and CDR2 is ANQGSEA.

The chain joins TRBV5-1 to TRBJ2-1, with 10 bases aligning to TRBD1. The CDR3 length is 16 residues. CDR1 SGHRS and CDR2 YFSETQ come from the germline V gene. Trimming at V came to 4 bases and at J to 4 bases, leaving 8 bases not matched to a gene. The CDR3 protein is CASSLTTGGAYNEQFF. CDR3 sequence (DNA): TGCGCCAGCAGCCTAACGACAGGGGGCGCTTACAATGAGCAGTTCTTC.

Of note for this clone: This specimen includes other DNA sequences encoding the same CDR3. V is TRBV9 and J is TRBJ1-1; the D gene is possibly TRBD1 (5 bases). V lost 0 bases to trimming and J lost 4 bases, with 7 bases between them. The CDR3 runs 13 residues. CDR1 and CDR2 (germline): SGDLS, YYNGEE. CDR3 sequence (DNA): TGTGCCAGCAGCGTAGGGGGCGCCACTGAAGCTTTCTTT. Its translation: CASSVGGATEAFF. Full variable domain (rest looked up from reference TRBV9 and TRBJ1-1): DSGVTQTPKHLITATGQRVTLRCSPRSGDLSVYWYQQSLDQGLQFLIQYYNGEERAKGNILERFSAQQFPDLHSELNLSSLELGDSALYFCASSVGGATEAFFGQGTRLTVV.

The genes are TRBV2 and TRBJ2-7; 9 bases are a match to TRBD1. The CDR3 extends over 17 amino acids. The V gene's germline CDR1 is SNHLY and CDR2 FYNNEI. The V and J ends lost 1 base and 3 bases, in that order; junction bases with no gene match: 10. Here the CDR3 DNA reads TGTGCCAGCAGTGAAGACTTGGGGGGGACAGGGCACTACGAGCAGTACTTC. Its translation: CASSEDLGGTGHYEQYF.

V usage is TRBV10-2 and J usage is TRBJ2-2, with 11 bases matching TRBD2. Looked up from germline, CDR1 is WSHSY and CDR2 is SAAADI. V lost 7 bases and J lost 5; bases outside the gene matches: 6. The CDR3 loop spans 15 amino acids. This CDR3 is CASTLAGGGTGELFF. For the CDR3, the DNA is TGCGCCAGCACTCTAGCGGGGGGCGGGACCGGGGAGCTGTTTTTT.

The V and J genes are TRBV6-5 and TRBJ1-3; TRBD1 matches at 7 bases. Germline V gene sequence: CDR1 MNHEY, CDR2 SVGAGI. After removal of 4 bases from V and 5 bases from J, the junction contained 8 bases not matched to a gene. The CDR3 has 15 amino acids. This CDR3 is CASSSSGTDRNTIYF. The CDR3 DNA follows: TGTGCCAGCAGTTCCTCAGGGACAGACAGAAACACCATATATTTT.